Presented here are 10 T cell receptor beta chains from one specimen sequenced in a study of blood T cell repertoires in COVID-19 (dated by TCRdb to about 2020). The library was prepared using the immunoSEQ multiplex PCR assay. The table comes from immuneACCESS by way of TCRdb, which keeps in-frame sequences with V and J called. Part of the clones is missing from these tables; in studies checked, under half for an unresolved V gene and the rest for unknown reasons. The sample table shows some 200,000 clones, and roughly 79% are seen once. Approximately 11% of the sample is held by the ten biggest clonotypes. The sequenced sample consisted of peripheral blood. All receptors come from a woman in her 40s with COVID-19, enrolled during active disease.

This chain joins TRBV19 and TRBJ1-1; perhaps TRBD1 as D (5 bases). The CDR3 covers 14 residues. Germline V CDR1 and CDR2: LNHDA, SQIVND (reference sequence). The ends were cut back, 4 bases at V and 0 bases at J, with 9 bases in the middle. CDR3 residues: CASSRQSMNTEAFF. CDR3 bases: TGTGCCAGTAGTAGACAGTCTATGAACACTGAAGCTTTCTTT. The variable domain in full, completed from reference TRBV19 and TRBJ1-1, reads DGGITQSPKYLFRKEGQNVTLSCEQNLNHDAMYWYRQDPGQGLRLIYYSQIVNDFQKGDIAEGYSVSREKKESFPLTVTSAQKNPTAFYLCASSRQSMNTEAFFGQGTRLTVV.

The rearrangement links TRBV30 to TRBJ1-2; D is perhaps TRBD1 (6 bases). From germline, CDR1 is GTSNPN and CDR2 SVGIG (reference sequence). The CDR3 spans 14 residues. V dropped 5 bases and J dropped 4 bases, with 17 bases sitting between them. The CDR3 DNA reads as TGTGCCTGGTACCCAACAGGGAGCGTCTATGGCTACACCTTC. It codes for CAWYPTGSVYGYTF.

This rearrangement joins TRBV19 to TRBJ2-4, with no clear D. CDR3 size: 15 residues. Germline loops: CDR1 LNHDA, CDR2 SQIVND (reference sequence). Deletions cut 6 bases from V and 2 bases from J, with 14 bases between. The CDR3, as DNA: TGTGCCAGTAGGTCTCAAGGAGTAACCAAAAACATTCAGTACTTC. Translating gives CASRSQGVTKNIQYF.

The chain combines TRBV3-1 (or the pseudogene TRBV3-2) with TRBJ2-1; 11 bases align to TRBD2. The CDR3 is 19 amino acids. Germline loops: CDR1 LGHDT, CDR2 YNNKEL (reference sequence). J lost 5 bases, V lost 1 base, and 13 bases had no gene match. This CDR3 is CASSQAARLAGYTHNEQFF. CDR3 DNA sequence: TGTGCCAGCAGCCAAGCCGCGAGACTAGCGGGGTACACGCACAATGAGCAGTTCTTC.

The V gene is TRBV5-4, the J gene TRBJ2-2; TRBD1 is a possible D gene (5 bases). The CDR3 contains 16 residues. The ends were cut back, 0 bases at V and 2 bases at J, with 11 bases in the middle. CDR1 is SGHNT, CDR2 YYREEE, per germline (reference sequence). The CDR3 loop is CASSLAHRPNTGELFF. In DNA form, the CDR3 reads TGTGCCAGCAGCTTGGCTCACAGGCCAAACACCGGGGAGCTGTTTTTT.

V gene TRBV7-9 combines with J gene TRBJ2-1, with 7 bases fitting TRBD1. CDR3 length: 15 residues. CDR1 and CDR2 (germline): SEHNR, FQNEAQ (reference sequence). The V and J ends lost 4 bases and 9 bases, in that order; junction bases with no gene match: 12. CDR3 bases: TGTGCCAGCAGCTCTAACAGGGGAAGGGGTGGTGAGCAGTTCTTC. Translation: CASSSNRGRGGEQFF.

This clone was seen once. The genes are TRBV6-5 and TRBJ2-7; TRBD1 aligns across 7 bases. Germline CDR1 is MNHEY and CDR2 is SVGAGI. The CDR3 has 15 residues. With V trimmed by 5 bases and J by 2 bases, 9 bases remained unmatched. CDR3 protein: CASSNTGTATYEQYV. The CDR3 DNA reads TGTGCCAGCAGTAATACCGGGACAGCGACCTACGAGCAGTACGTC.

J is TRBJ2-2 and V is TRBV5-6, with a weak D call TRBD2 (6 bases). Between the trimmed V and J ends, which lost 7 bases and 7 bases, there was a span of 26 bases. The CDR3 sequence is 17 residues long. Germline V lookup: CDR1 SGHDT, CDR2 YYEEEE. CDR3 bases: TGTGCCAGCCGAAAAACCGGGACTCCCACCGGAGGCGGGGAGCTGTTTTTT. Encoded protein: CASRKTGTPTGGGELFF.

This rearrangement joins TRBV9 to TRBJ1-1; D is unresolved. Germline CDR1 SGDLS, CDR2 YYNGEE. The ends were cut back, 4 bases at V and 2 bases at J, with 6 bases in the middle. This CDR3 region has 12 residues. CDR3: CASSPYNTEAFF. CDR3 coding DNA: TGTGCCAGCAGCCCCTATAACACTGAAGCTTTCTTT.

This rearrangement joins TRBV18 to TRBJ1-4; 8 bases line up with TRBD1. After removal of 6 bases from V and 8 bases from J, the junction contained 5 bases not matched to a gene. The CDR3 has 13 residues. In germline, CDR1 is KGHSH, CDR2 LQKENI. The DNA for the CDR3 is TGTGCCAGCTCTCGGGGACAGGAAGAAAAACTGTTTTTT. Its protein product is CASSRGQEEKLFF.